This is a list of T cell receptor beta chains from one sample in a study of cytomegalovirus exposure and HLA in healthy donors. Profiling relied on immunoSEQ multiplex PCR, and the TCRdb table lists in-frame clones only, not all of them. The table has more than 150,000 clones, 75% to 90% seen once. Sequences were obtained from PBMCs. The receptors stem from a girl aged 5 to 17 in good health and CMV-seropositive. The CDR3 runs from the conserved cysteine through the conserved F or W. D genes are given only for firm matches. Expanded clones are given a class, and other clones once, few, many or no size at all.

d_call: NA; cdr3_length: 15; v_call: TRBV6-1; j_call: TRBJ2-2; clone_size: NA; cdr3_nt: TGTGCCAGCAGTCCTAGCGAGACGGGGACCGGGGAGCTGTTTTTT; cdr3_aa: CASSPSETGTGELFF
d_call: TRBD1; cdr3_length: 16; v_call: TRBV15; j_call: TRBJ2-3; clone_size: NA; cdr3_nt: TGTGCCACCAGCAGAGGGGGGACAGGGTCCACAGATACGCAGTATTTT; cdr3_aa: CATSRGGTGSTDTQYF
d_call: NA; cdr3_length: 13; v_call: TRBV7-2; j_call: TRBJ2-1; clone_size: NA; cdr3_nt: TGTGCCAGCAGCTTAGGGAGGACCAGTGAGCAGTTCTTC; cdr3_aa: CASSLGRTSEQFF
d_call: NA; cdr3_length: 11; v_call: TRBV6-5; j_call: TRBJ2-7; clone_size: few; cdr3_nt: TGTGCCAGCAGTGACGGGTACGAGCAGTACTTC; cdr3_aa: CASSDGYEQYF
d_call: NA; cdr3_length: 14; v_call: TRBV15; j_call: TRBJ1-1; clone_size: NA; cdr3_nt: TGTGCCACCAGCAGAGATCCAGGGGCCCCTTCTTCGTTCTTT; cdr3_aa: CATSRDPGAPSSFF
d_call: TRBD1; cdr3_length: 17; v_call: TRBV9; j_call: TRBJ1-1; clone_size: once; cdr3_nt: TGTGCCAGCAGCGTAGAGTCCCGGACAGGTGCAAACACTGAAGCTTTCTTT; cdr3_aa: CASSVESRTGANTEAFF
d_call: TRBD2; cdr3_length: 17; v_call: TRBV30; j_call: TRBJ2-5; clone_size: NA; cdr3_nt: TGTGCCTGGAGTATCGAGCTAGCGGGAGCCATTGTGGAGACCCAGTACTTC; cdr3_aa: CAWSIELAGAIVETQYF
d_call: NA; cdr3_length: 16; v_call: TRBV18; j_call: TRBJ1-1; clone_size: NA; cdr3_nt: TGTGCCAGCTCACCCAGGGGAGAGGGGATGAACACTGAAGCTTTCTTT; cdr3_aa: CASSPRGEGMNTEAFF
d_call: TRBD1; cdr3_length: 16; v_call: TRBV10-3; j_call: TRBJ1-2; clone_size: NA; cdr3_nt: TGTGCCATCAGTGAGGTTACGACAGGGGTCGGCTATGGCTACACCTTC; cdr3_aa: CAISEVTTGVGYGYTF
d_call: NA; cdr3_length: 15; v_call: TRBV12-5; j_call: TRBJ1-5; clone_size: NA; cdr3_nt: TGTGCTAGTGGCCCCTTAGGAGGGGATTGGCAGCCCCAGCATTTT; cdr3_aa: CASGPLGGDWQPQHF
d_call: TRBD1; cdr3_length: 14; v_call: TRBV27; j_call: TRBJ1-1; clone_size: NA; cdr3_nt: TGTGCCAGCAAAAGGACAGGGACGAACACTGAAGCTTTCTTT; cdr3_aa: CASKRTGTNTEAFF
d_call: NA; cdr3_length: 13; v_call: TRBV7-2; j_call: TRBJ2-5; clone_size: NA; cdr3_nt: TGTGCCAGCAGCTTACGGGGTCGAGAGACCCAGTACTTC; cdr3_aa: CASSLRGRETQYF
d_call: NA; cdr3_length: 11; v_call: TRBV6-6; j_call: TRBJ2-5; clone_size: NA; cdr3_nt: TGTGCCAGCAGTCCCGAAGAGACCCAGTACTTC; cdr3_aa: CASSPEETQYF
d_call: NA; cdr3_length: 14; v_call: TRBV19; j_call: TRBJ2-1; clone_size: NA; cdr3_nt: TGTGCCAGTAGATCCAGCGGCACTTACAATGAGCAGTTCTTC; cdr3_aa: CASRSSGTYNEQFF
d_call: NA; cdr3_length: 15; v_call: TRBV5-1; j_call: TRBJ1-1; clone_size: few; cdr3_nt: TGCGCCAGCAGATCCACCACAGGGTTAGGTACTGAAGCTTTCTTT; cdr3_aa: CASRSTTGLGTEAFF
d_call: NA; cdr3_length: 16; v_call: TRBV6-6; j_call: TRBJ2-1; clone_size: NA; cdr3_nt: TGTGCCAGCAGTTACTCGATACAGGGTTCCTACAATGAGCAGTTCTTC; cdr3_aa: CASSYSIQGSYNEQFF
d_call: NA; cdr3_length: 15; v_call: TRBV10-3; j_call: TRBJ1-1; clone_size: NA; cdr3_nt: TGTGCCATCAGTGTCCACAGAACGCGAGACACTGAAGCTTTCTTT; cdr3_aa: CAISVHRTRDTEAFF
d_call: NA; cdr3_length: 13; v_call: TRBV10-2; j_call: TRBJ1-2; clone_size: NA; cdr3_nt: TGCGCCAGCAGTGAGGTTGGAGGGTTCGGCTACACCTTC; cdr3_aa: CASSEVGGFGYTF
d_call: TRBD1; cdr3_length: 14; v_call: TRBV25-1; j_call: TRBJ2-3; clone_size: NA; cdr3_nt: TGTGCCGCCTCCGACAGGGGGCAGACAGATACGCAGTATTTT; cdr3_aa: CAASDRGQTDTQYF
d_call: NA; cdr3_length: 14; v_call: TRBV9; j_call: TRBJ2-2; clone_size: NA; cdr3_nt: TGTGCCAGCAGCGTAGGCGGGAACACCGGGGAGCTGTTTTTT; cdr3_aa: CASSVGGNTGELFF
d_call: TRBD2; cdr3_length: 16; v_call: TRBV5-1; j_call: TRBJ2-2; clone_size: NA; cdr3_nt: TGCGCCAGCAGCTTCGGCGCGGGAGTTATGTATGGGGAGCTGTTTTTT; cdr3_aa: CASSFGAGVMYGELFF
d_call: TRBD2; cdr3_length: 17; v_call: TRBV4-2; j_call: TRBJ2-7; clone_size: NA; cdr3_nt: TGTGCCAGCAGCCTTCACTCGGTCGGCGGGACTACCTACGAGCAGTACTTC; cdr3_aa: CASSLHSVGGTTYEQYF
d_call: NA; cdr3_length: 15; v_call: TRBV7-7; j_call: TRBJ2-5; clone_size: NA; cdr3_nt: TGTGCCAGCAGCTTAGAAATACTAGCAGTGGAGACCCAGTACTTC; cdr3_aa: CASSLEILAVETQYF
d_call: TRBD2; cdr3_length: 16; v_call: TRBV5-6; j_call: TRBJ2-3; clone_size: NA; cdr3_nt: TGTGCCAGCAGCGAAGATCTAGCGGGCGCCACAGATACGCAGTATTTT; cdr3_aa: CASSEDLAGATDTQYF
d_call: NA; cdr3_length: 16; v_call: TRBV9; j_call: TRBJ2-5; clone_size: NA; cdr3_nt: TGTGCCAGCAGCGTTGCGGGGGCTACCTACCAAGAGACCCAGTACTTC; cdr3_aa: CASSVAGATYQETQYF
d_call: NA; cdr3_length: 15; v_call: TRBV4-3; j_call: TRBJ1-4; clone_size: few; cdr3_nt: TGCGCCAGCAGCCACCGGGGTTCAACTAATGAAAAACTGTTTTTT; cdr3_aa: CASSHRGSTNEKLFF
d_call: NA; cdr3_length: 14; v_call: TRBV2; j_call: TRBJ1-1; clone_size: NA; cdr3_nt: TGTGCCAGCAGTGAAGGAGGCCTCCCCGCTGAAGCTTTCTTT; cdr3_aa: CASSEGGLPAEAFF
d_call: TRBD1; cdr3_length: 18; v_call: TRBV4-2; j_call: TRBJ1-5; clone_size: NA; cdr3_nt: TGTGCCAGCAGCCAAGGGACAGGGGAGCTAATGAGCAATCAGCCCCAGCATTTT; cdr3_aa: CASSQGTGELMSNQPQHF
d_call: NA; cdr3_length: 14; v_call: TRBV5-1; j_call: TRBJ2-7; clone_size: NA; cdr3_nt: TGCGCCAGCAGCCCCCGCACAGCCACCTACGAGCAGTACTTC; cdr3_aa: CASSPRTATYEQYF
d_call: TRBD2; cdr3_length: 17; v_call: TRBV27; j_call: TRBJ2-1; clone_size: NA; cdr3_nt: TGTGCCAGCATCGGTAGCGGGATACTCAGCTCCTACAATGAGCAGTTCTTC; cdr3_aa: CASIGSGILSSYNEQFF
d_call: TRBD1; cdr3_length: 16; v_call: TRBV14; j_call: TRBJ2-5; clone_size: NA; cdr3_nt: TGTGCCAGCAGCCAAGGCCGACAGGGAACGGAAGAGACCCAGTACTTC; cdr3_aa: CASSQGRQGTEETQYF
d_call: TRBD1; cdr3_length: 15; v_call: TRBV6-6; j_call: TRBJ2-1; clone_size: NA; cdr3_nt: TGTGCCAGCAGTACCGCGAAGGGGGCGCGCAATGAGCAGTTCTTC; cdr3_aa: CASSTAKGARNEQFF
d_call: NA; cdr3_length: 16; v_call: TRBV19; j_call: TRBJ2-6; clone_size: NA; cdr3_nt: TGTGCCAGCACTACCCGTTCGAGCTCTGGGGCCAACGTCCTGACTTTC; cdr3_aa: CASTTRSSSGANVLTF
d_call: TRBD2; cdr3_length: 18; v_call: TRBV14; j_call: TRBJ2-3; clone_size: NA; cdr3_nt: TGTGCCAGCAGCCAAGCTCCGGGACTAGCGGGAACCACAGATACGCAGTATTTT; cdr3_aa: CASSQAPGLAGTTDTQYF
d_call: TRBD2; cdr3_length: 16; v_call: TRBV5-4; j_call: TRBJ2-7; clone_size: NA; cdr3_nt: TGTGCCAGCAGCCGAGCGGGGGCGGGAGGGCCGGTCGAGCAGTACTTC; cdr3_aa: CASSRAGAGGPVEQYF
d_call: TRBD1; cdr3_length: 16; v_call: TRBV5-1; j_call: TRBJ2-2; clone_size: NA; cdr3_nt: TGCGCCAGCAGCCCTGGACAGGTTCTTCCGACCGGGGAGCTGTTTTTT; cdr3_aa: CASSPGQVLPTGELFF
d_call: TRBD2; cdr3_length: 11; v_call: TRBV10-3; j_call: TRBJ2-1; clone_size: NA; cdr3_nt: TGTGCCACTGGGGGGGTGGATGAGCAGTTCTTC; cdr3_aa: CATGGVDEQFF
d_call: NA; cdr3_length: 14; v_call: TRBV30; j_call: TRBJ1-5; clone_size: NA; cdr3_nt: TGTGCCTGGAGTTCAGGGAAAAGCAATCAGCCCCAGCATTTT; cdr3_aa: CAWSSGKSNQPQHF
d_call: TRBD2; cdr3_length: 15; v_call: TRBV2; j_call: TRBJ2-2; clone_size: NA; cdr3_nt: TGTGCCAGCAGTGAAACCGGCGGGAGAACCGGGGAGCTGTTTTTT; cdr3_aa: CASSETGGRTGELFF
d_call: NA; cdr3_length: 14; v_call: TRBV14; j_call: TRBJ2-5; clone_size: NA; cdr3_nt: TGTGCCAGCAGCCAATTTAGTAAGCAAGAGACCCAGTACTTC; cdr3_aa: CASSQFSKQETQYF
d_call: TRBD1; cdr3_length: 13; v_call: TRBV29-1; j_call: TRBJ1-5; clone_size: NA; cdr3_nt: TGCAGCGTAGCAGGGGACAGGGGTCAGCCCCAGCATTTT; cdr3_aa: CSVAGDRGQPQHF
d_call: NA; cdr3_length: 12; v_call: TRBV10-3; j_call: TRBJ1-2; clone_size: once; cdr3_nt: TGTGCCATCAGTGAGACAGGTGGTGGCTACACCTTC; cdr3_aa: CAISETGGGYTF
d_call: NA; cdr3_length: 13; v_call: TRBV7-8; j_call: TRBJ1-5; clone_size: NA; cdr3_nt: TGTGCCAGCAGCTTACAGGGCGATCAGCCCCAGCATTTT; cdr3_aa: CASSLQGDQPQHF
d_call: NA; cdr3_length: 14; v_call: TRBV2; j_call: TRBJ2-2; clone_size: few; cdr3_nt: TGTGCCAGCAGTGAAGGGCGGGGCACCGGGGAGCTGTTTTTT; cdr3_aa: CASSEGRGTGELFF
d_call: TRBD1; cdr3_length: 14; v_call: TRBV5-6; j_call: TRBJ1-5; clone_size: few; cdr3_nt: TGTGCCAGCAGCGGCTGGACAGGCCGGGGGCCCCAGCATTTT; cdr3_aa: CASSGWTGRGPQHF
d_call: TRBD2; cdr3_length: 16; v_call: TRBV11-2; j_call: TRBJ2-1; clone_size: once; cdr3_nt: TGTGCCAGCAGCTCTCCGGGACTAGCGGGACTTTATGAGCAGTTCTTC; cdr3_aa: CASSSPGLAGLYEQFF
d_call: TRBD2; cdr3_length: 16; v_call: TRBV11-1; j_call: TRBJ2-3; clone_size: NA; cdr3_nt: TGTGCCAGCAGCACTAGCGGGAGGACTAGCACAGATACGCAGTATTTT; cdr3_aa: CASSTSGRTSTDTQYF
d_call: TRBD1; cdr3_length: 14; v_call: TRBV18; j_call: TRBJ2-7; clone_size: NA; cdr3_nt: TGTGCCAGCTCACCGAGGGACAGGGGTGGCGAGCAGTACTTC; cdr3_aa: CASSPRDRGGEQYF
d_call: TRBD1; cdr3_length: 13; v_call: TRBV10-3; j_call: TRBJ1-2; clone_size: few; cdr3_nt: TGTGCCACCACGGGACAGGGCCCAGTGGGCTACACCTTC; cdr3_aa: CATTGQGPVGYTF
d_call: TRBD1; cdr3_length: 16; v_call: TRBV27; j_call: TRBJ2-7; clone_size: NA; cdr3_nt: TGTGCCAGCAGCTCAAACGGACAGGGCCTCCCTTACGAGCAGTACTTC; cdr3_aa: CASSSNGQGLPYEQYF
d_call: TRBD2; cdr3_length: 18; v_call: TRBV18; j_call: TRBJ2-5; clone_size: NA; cdr3_nt: TGTGCCAGCTCAGCCGCTCCACCCGGGACTAGCTTTTCGGAGACCCAGTACTTC; cdr3_aa: CASSAAPPGTSFSETQYF
d_call: NA; cdr3_length: 14; v_call: TRBV25-1; j_call: TRBJ1-2; clone_size: NA; cdr3_nt: TGTGCCAGCAGTGAATATCTCGATACAGGGCGCTACACCTTC; cdr3_aa: CASSEYLDTGRYTF
d_call: TRBD1; cdr3_length: 13; v_call: TRBV18; j_call: TRBJ1-5; clone_size: NA; cdr3_nt: TGTGCCAGCTCAGGGACAGAGGGTCAGCCCCAGCATTTT; cdr3_aa: CASSGTEGQPQHF
d_call: NA; cdr3_length: 14; v_call: TRBV5-1; j_call: TRBJ1-1; clone_size: once; cdr3_nt: TGCGCCAGCAGCTTGGTCGGAGGGGACACTGAAGCTTTCTTT; cdr3_aa: CASSLVGGDTEAFF